The source of this T cell receptor beta chain is a study of control samples from healthy donors and cancer patients. Germline V CDR1 and CDR2: MNHEY, SMNVEV (reference sequence). The CDR3 sequence is 13 residues long. V was cut by 0 bases and J by 3 bases, with 3 bases left in between. Assay: immunoSEQ multiplex PCR; the TCRdb copy retains only in-frame clones and omits some. The sample consists of about 110,000 clones, 90% of them appearing once. V usage is TRBV27 and J usage is TRBJ1-5; D remains ambiguous. The TCR sequence derives from a human donor in good health. The donor label of this sample is uncertain. Sequenced sample: blood. CDR3 nucleotides: TGTGCCAGCAGTTTATCGGTCAATCAGCCCCAGCATTTT. Protein: CASSLSVNQPQHF.